This paragraph reports one T cell receptor beta chain. V lost 1 base, J lost 4 bases, and 13 bases lay in between. CDR3 length: 15 residues. The germline CDR1 and CDR2 sequences are MNHNY and SVGAGI (reference sequence). The data were taken from a study of blood T cell repertoires in COVID-19. Study context: PBMCs, B-cell-depleted T cells, or T cells provided the cDNA or gDNA that made up the material.

This table comes from immunoSEQ multiplex PCR, and its TCRdb copy is limited to in-frame clones, with some not included. This table has some 22,000 clones, 88% appearing once. The clonotype comes from a man between 65 and 85 years old in a cohort sampled during active COVID-19. The chain employs TRBV6-6 and TRBJ1-1; maybe TRBD1 (6 bases). The specimen was peripheral blood. This CDR3 is CASSYLGQGFTEAFF. The CDR3 nucleotides read TGTGCCAGCAGTTACTTGGGCCAGGGGTTCACTGAAGCTTTCTTT.